Listed below are T cell receptor beta chains from one sample, sequenced in a study of graft-versus-host responses after intestinal transplantation. Data came from immunoSEQ multiplex PCR; TCRdb stores just in-frame clones and leaves some out. The sample shows around 100,000 clones, approximately 92% of them seen only once. No cognate antigen is known for these TCRs. This sample comprised unstimulated CD4+ T cells sorted from spleen or lymph node cells, obtained before transplant. All receptors come from a human donor who was the organ donor for an intestinal transplant. CDR3s include the opening cysteine and the closing phenylalanine or tryptophan. The order of the fields is V gene, J gene, D gene, clone size, CDR3 protein, CDR3 DNA. A D gene is named only where the DNA matches it firmly. Size tells how often a clone was seen (once, few, many) or the class of an expanded clone, and some rows leave it out.

TRBV7-2	TRBJ2-5	TRBD2	once	CASSASGRAGETQYF	TGTGCCAGCAGCGCCAGCGGGAGGGCCGGGGAGACCCAGTACTTC
TRBV9	TRBJ2-1	NA	NA	CASSVDGKGNEQFF	TGTGCCAGCAGCGTAGACGGGAAGGGCAATGAGCAGTTCTTC
TRBV7-2	TRBJ1-5	TRBD1	NA	CASSWDGTGIQPQHF	TGTGCCAGCAGCTGGGATGGGACAGGGATTCAGCCCCAGCATTTT
TRBV9	TRBJ2-1	NA	NA	CASSANLGGYNEQFF	TGTGCCAGCAGCGCTAACTTGGGGGGTTACAATGAGCAGTTCTTC
TRBV5-4	TRBJ1-2	NA	NA	CASSLDLDYGYTF	TGTGCCAGCAGCTTGGATTTGGACTATGGCTACACCTTC
TRBV19	TRBJ1-5	TRBD1	once	CATERTGGASNQPQHF	TGTGCCACCGAAAGGACAGGGGGCGCAAGCAATCAGCCCCAGCATTTT
TRBV4-2	TRBJ1-5	NA	NA	CASSRKIGANQPQHF	TGTGCCAGCAGCCGTAAGATTGGGGCCAATCAGCCCCAGCATTTT
TRBV4-2	TRBJ2-5	TRBD2	NA	CASSHLLAGGLQETQYF	TGTGCCAGCAGCCACCTACTAGCGGGAGGGCTGCAGGAGACCCAGTACTTC
TRBV6-1	TRBJ2-1	NA	NA	CASSERYNEQFF	TGTGCCAGCAGTGAACGCTACAATGAGCAGTTCTTC
TRBV7-2	TRBJ2-7	TRBD2	NA	CASSARFGLAGVAKQYF	TGTGCCAGCAGCGCTCGGTTCGGGCTAGCGGGAGTGGCGAAGCAGTACTTC
TRBV10-3	TRBJ2-1	NA	NA	CAISESDNEQFF	TGTGCCATCAGTGAGTCCGACAATGAGCAGTTCTTC
TRBV2	TRBJ1-5	TRBD1	few	CASTEGAGQPQHF	TGTGCCAGCACGGAGGGGGCAGGTCAGCCCCAGCATTTT